The clone carrying this T cell receptor (beta chain) appeared a single time. What it recognizes is unknown. The CDR3 is 17 amino acids. Trimming took 0 bases from V and 2 from J; bases not matched to a gene: 9. Germline V CDR1 and CDR2: SGHRS, YFSETQ. The record originates from a study of chemoradiotherapy in HPV16-positive cancers. About the study: Candidate HPV-specific T-cell clones and common TCR motifs came from functional assays in a couple of HPV16-positive patients. Study outcomes and limitations: Candidate HPV-specific clones and E7-related TCR motifs grew in tumor during treatment.

Libraries were prepared by immunoSEQ multiplex PCR; TCRdb keeps only in-frame clonotypes and omits some of them. The sample has about 22,000 clones; about nine tenths are singletons. The rearrangement uses TRBV5-1 and TRBJ2-7, with 9 bases identical to TRBD2. The TCR sequence derives from a human donor with HPV-associated anogenital cancer. Sequenced material: blood, taken from a patient who underwent chemoradiotherapy. This chain's CDR3 is CASSLGGGTSQPYEQYF. The CDR3 DNA is TGCGCCAGCAGCTTGGGAGGCGGGACTAGCCAACCCTACGAGCAGTACTTC.